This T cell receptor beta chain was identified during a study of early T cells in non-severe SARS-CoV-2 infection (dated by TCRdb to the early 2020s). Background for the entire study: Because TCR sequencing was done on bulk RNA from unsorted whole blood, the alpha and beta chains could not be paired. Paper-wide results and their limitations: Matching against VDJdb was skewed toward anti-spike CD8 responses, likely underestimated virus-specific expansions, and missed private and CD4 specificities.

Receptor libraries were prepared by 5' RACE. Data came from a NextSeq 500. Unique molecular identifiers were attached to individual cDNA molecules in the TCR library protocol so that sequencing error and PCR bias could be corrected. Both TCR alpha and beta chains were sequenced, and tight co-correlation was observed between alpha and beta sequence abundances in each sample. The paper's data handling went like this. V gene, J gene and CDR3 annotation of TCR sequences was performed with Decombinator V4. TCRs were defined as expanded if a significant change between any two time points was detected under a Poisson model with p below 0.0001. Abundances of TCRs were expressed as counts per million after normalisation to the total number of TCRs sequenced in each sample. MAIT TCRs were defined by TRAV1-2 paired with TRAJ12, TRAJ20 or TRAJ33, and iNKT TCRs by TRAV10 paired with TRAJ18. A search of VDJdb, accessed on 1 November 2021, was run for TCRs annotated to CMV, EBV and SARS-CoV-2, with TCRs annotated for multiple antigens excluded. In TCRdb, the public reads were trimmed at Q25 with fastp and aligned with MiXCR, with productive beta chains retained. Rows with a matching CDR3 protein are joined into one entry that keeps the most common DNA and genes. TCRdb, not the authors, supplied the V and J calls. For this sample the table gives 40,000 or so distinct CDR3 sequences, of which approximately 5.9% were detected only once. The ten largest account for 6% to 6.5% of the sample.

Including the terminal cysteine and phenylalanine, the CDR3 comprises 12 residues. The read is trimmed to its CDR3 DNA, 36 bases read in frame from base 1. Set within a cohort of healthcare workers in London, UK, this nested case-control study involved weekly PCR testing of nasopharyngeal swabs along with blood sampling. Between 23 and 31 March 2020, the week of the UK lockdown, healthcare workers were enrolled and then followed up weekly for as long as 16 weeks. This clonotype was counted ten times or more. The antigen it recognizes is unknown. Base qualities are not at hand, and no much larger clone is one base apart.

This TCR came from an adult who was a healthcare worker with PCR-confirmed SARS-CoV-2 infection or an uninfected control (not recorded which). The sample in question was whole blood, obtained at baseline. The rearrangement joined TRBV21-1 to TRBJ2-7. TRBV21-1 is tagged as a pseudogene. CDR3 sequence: CASSTSTYEQYF. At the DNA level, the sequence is TGTGCCAGCAGCACCTCTACCTACGAGCAGTACTTC.